This T cell receptor beta chain was recovered during a study of blood T cell repertoires in COVID-19. The wider study: Sources were T cells, B-cell-depleted T cells, or PBMCs; the material itself was cDNA or gDNA.

Seattle patients were enrolled during active infection and followed longitudinally. Authors' processing steps: For nucleated cells, counts were estimated from reference gene primer amplification. Sequencing used immunoSEQ multiplex PCR; TCRdb keeps in-frame clones, though not all of them. Clonal size and the V and J genes are those of that table, whereas D and trimming came from the DNA. The sample gives 410,000 or so clones, approximately 89% of which show up once; less than 2% is in the top ten. The germline V and J ends were trimmed by 2 bases and 4 bases, with 14 bases remaining between them. Germline lookup yields CDR1 MNHNY and CDR2 SVGAGI (reference sequence). The CDR3 has 15 amino acids.

The genes are TRBV6-6 and TRBJ1-2; D perhaps matches TRBD1 (5 bases). What was sequenced was peripheral blood. This receptor was taken from a woman aged 40 to 49 with COVID-19, enrolled during active disease. This CDR3 is CASSYRGEGPYGYTF. Here the CDR3 DNA reads TGTGCCAGCAGTTACCGGGGGGAGGGACCCTATGGCTACACCTTC.